This T cell receptor beta chain was documented in a study of T cells in localized non-small cell lung cancer. Profiling relied on immunoSEQ multiplex PCR, and the TCRdb table lists in-frame clones only, not all of them. Among approximately 31,000 clones listed, roughly 87% were seen once. CDR1 and CDR2 (germline): SGHTA, FQGNSA. Trimming cost V 4 bases and J 9 bases; bases outside gene matches: 8. This CDR3 has 14 amino acids. This clone came up once. No antigen is known for it. Overall study results and limits: Appearance in adjacent lung was seen for a median roughly 50 of the top 100 tumor clones. Clonality of T cells reached its maximum in uninvolved adjacent lung, surpassing tumor.

The source was peripheral blood mononuclear cells, collected before any cancer treatment. The chain uses TRBV7-2 and TRBJ2-1; 8 bases are a match to TRBD2. This receptor was taken from a man aged 35 to 70 with stage III lung adenocarcinoma. CDR3 residues: CASSSAGLASEQFF. The CDR3 bases are TGTGCCAGCAGCTCCGCCGGACTAGCTAGTGAGCAGTTCTTC.